The subject of this entry is one TCR beta chain. Its antigen specificity is not known. Per-base qualities were not stored, and no clone one base away is much larger. This sample is part of a study of blood T cells in healthy people across ages (dated by TCRdb to between 2014 and 2016). At the level of the whole study: In model experiments, template switching captured about one uniquely barcoded TCR beta cDNA molecule for every two T cells. Age-related changes in TCR beta repertoire diversity were measured in the study by deep sequencing normalized with unique cDNA molecular identifiers. The donors were divided into four age groups: young (average approximately 17 years), middle-aged (about 39), aged (approximately 62) and long-lived (nearly 85). To avoid experimental bias, donors of different ages were spread randomly across the sequencing lanes. For two donors (one aged 18 to 29 and one aged 80 or older), the study analyzed two additional independent replicas of 1 million unique cDNA reads from the same blood draw.

Trimming costs V 5 bases and J 4 bases, and their ends lie 11 bases apart. From the cysteine up to the phenylalanine, the CDR3 has a length of 13 residues. The only DNA kept is the CDR3, 39 bases in frame from the first base. CDR1 and CDR2, per the germline V gene, are MNHEY and SVGAGI. Donors were 35 to 40 systemically healthy Caucasian individuals from Russia aged about 6 to 100 years. Around 10 milliliters of peripheral blood were collected from each donor into EDTA-treated Vacutainer tubes. Ficoll-Paque density-gradient centrifugation was used to isolate PBMCs, with at least 7 million per sample. Total RNA was extracted from PBMCs with Trizol reagent, with at least 5 micrograms obtained per sample. For every donor, an aliquot of PBMCs went through flow cytometry to measure the percentages of naive CD45RAhigh/CD27high T cells. Library preparation employed 5' RACE. Instrument used: Illumina HiSeq 2500. The second PCR ran for about 6 to 11 cycles and used a J-beta primer mix along with a sample-barcoded 5' primer. A unique molecular identifier was introduced onto each TCR beta cDNA molecule by a template-switch 5' adaptor carrying 12 random nucleotides. At least 2.5 million CDR3-containing paired-end reads were obtained from each sample. First-strand cDNA was synthesized from all RNA with the Mint cDNA synthesis kit, primed by a TRBC-specific oligonucleotide. Following uracil-DNA glycosylase treatment, a first 18-cycle PCR with universal primers M1SS and BC2_uni_R was performed on all cDNA. In the paper's pipeline: Each sample was normalized by randomly selecting 1 million high-quality reads, each carrying a distinct molecular identifier. Instead of being binned into consensus sequences, reads with shared molecular identifiers were discarded. MiTCR, with a Q25 quality threshold and the strictest error-elimination algorithm, was used for CDR3 identification, clonotype clustering and error correction. A nonparametric unseen species model using Euler transformation provided a lower-bound estimate of total TCR beta diversity. TCRdb trimmed public reads at Q25 via fastp, called clones via MiXCR and kept in-frame beta chains. Rows merge per CDR3 protein into single entries with the most common DNA and genes. None of the V and J calls come from the authors' own analysis; TCRdb made them. This sample lists about a million distinct CDR3 sequences; approximately 50% were detected once. Of the sample, around 21% falls within the top ten clones.

Here is what the overall study found, with its caveats: Total diversity estimates from one million sequenced T cells were considered lower bounds and underestimates. Observed TCR beta diversity correlated strongly with the percentage of naive T cells measured by flow cytometry. The CMV infection status of donors was not known, potentially confounding age-related changes in expanded clonotypes. Compared with the aged group, the long-lived group had more naive CD4+ T cells, fewer expanded clones and increased TCR diversity, a pattern suggesting age selection. As age increased, observed TCR beta diversity per million T cells dropped in a roughly linear way, and a significant reduction was already evident by age about 36. Conclusive comparison of naive and antigen-experienced compartments was prevented by the profiling of bulk unsorted PBMCs.

Sequenced input: blood. This receptor was identified in a woman in her sixties or seventies in good health. This chain is built from TRBV6-5 and TRBJ1-2; the D gene is possibly TRBD1, with 6 bases matching. The CDR3 amino acid sequence is: CASSAGTPYGYTF. The bases are TGTGCCAGCAGTGCCGGGACACCCTATGGCTACACCTTC.